This TCR beta chain stems from a study of CD8+ T cells in alopecia areata. This clone was observed a handful of times. RNA extraction and reverse transcription yielded cDNA as sequencing template. Repertoires were generated with immunoSEQ multiplex PCR, while TCRdb's copy carries only in-frame clones and drops some. The repertoire consists of approximately 99,000 clones, with 59% occurring once and the leading ten covering under 25%. Trimming pared 4 bases from V and 0 bases from J, leaving 10 bases between. This CDR3 has 16 amino acids. Per germline, CDR1 LGHNA and CDR2 YSLEER. The chain is built from TRBV4-3 and TRBJ2-6; D is uncertain. This clonotype was obtained from a human donor in good health. Sequencing was done on a sample of CD8+ T cells sorted from blood. The CDR3 region has the DNA TGCGCCAGCAGCCTTACCCCCCGCTCTGGGGCCAACGTCCTGACTTTC. Translating gives CASSLTPRSGANVLTF.